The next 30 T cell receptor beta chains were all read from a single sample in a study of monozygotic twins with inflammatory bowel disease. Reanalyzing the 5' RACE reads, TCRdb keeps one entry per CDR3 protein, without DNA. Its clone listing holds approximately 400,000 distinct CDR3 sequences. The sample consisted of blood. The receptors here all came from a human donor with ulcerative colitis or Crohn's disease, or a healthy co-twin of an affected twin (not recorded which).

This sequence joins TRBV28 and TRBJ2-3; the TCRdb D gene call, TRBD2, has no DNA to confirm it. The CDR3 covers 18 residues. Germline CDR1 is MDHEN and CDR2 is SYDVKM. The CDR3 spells CASSLSGRVHTSTDTQYF.

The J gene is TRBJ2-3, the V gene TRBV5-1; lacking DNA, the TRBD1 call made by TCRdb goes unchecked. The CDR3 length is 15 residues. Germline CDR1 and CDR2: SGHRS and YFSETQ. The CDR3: CASSSWDRAGDTQYF.

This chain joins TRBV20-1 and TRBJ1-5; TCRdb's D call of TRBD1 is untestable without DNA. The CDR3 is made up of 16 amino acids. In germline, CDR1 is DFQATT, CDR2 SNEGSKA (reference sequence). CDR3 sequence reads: CSASDPRTGSRQPQHF.

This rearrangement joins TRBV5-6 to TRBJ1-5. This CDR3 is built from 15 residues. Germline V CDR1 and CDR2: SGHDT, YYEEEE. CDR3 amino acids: CASSLGGLQNQPQHF.

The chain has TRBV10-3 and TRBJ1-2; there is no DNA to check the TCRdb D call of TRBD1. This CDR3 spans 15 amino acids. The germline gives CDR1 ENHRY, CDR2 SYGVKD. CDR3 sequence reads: CAISLATGGDYGYTF.

This CDR3 is CSARDPREGEKLFF. The chain joins TRBV20-1 to TRBJ1-4; the D call of TRBD1 rests on TCRdb alone, since no DNA is present to check it. The CDR3 is made up of 14 amino acids. The V gene's germline CDR1 is DFQATT and CDR2 SNEGSKA (reference sequence).

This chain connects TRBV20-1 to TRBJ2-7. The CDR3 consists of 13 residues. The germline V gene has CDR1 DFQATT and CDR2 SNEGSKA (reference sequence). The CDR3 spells CSASGRKTYEQYF.

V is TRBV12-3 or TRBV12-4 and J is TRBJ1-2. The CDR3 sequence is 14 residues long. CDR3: CASKGLGGDDGYTF.

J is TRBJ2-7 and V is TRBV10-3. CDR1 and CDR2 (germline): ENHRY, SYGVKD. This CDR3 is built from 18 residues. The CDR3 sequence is CAISESTHPSGRAYEQYF.

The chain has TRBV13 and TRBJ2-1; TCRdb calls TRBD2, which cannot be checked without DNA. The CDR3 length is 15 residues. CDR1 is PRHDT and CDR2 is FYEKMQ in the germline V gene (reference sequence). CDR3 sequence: CASRDGTSGYNEQFF.

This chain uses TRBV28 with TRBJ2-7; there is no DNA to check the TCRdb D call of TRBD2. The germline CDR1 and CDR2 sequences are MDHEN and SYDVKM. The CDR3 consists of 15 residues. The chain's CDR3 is CASSFRGGDLYEQYF.

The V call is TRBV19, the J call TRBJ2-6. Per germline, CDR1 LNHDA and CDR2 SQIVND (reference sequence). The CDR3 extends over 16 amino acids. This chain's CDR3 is CASSITRKPGANVLTF.

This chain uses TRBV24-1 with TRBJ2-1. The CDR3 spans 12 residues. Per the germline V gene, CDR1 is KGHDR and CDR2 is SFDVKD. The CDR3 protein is CATSDYRSEQFF.

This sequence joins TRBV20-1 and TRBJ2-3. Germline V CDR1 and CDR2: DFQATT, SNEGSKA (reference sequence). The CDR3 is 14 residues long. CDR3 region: CSASQRSGTDTQYF.

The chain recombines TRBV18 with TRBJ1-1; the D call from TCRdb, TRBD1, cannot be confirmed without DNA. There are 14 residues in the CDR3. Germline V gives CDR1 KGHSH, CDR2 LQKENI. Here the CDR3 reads CASSQGQGNTEAFF.

The CDR3 protein is CATSQTGVGTGELFF. V usage is TRBV15 and J usage is TRBJ2-2; the TCRdb D gene call, TRBD1, has no DNA to confirm it. There are 15 residues in the CDR3. Germline CDR1 LNHNV, CDR2 YYDKDF (reference sequence).

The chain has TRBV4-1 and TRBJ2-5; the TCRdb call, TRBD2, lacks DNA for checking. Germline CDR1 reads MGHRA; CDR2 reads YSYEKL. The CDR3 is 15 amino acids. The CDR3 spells CASSLSGSWGETQYF.

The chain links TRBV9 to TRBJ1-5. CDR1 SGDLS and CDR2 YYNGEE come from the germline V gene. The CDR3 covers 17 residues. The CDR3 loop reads CASSVPPAKGGYQPQHF. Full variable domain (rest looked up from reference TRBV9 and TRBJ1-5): DSGVTQTPKHLITATGQRVTLRCSPRSGDLSVYWYQQSLDQGLQFLIQYYNGEERAKGNILERFSAQQFPDLHSELNLSSLELGDSALYFCASSVPPAKGGYQPQHFGDGTRLSIL.

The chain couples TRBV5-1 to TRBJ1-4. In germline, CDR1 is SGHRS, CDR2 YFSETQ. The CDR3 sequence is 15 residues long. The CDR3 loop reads CASSFRGNANEKLFF. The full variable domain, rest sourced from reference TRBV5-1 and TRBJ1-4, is KAGVTQTPRYLIKTRGQQVTLSCSPISGHRSVSWYQQTPGQGLQFLFEYFSETQRNKGNFPGRFSGRQFSNSRSEMNVSTLELGDSALYLCASSFRGNANEKLFFGSGTQLSVL.

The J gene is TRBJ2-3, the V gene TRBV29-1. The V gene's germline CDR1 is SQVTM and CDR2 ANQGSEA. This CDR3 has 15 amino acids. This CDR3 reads CSVEPTAFGTDTQYF.

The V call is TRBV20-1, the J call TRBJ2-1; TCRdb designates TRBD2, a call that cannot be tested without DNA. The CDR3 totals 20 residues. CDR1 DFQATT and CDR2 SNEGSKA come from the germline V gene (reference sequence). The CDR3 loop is CSAVPIPGLAGGKSYNEQFF.

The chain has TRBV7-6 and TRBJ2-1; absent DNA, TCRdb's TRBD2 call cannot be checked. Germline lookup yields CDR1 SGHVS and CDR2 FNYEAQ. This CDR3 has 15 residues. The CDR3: CASSRGRTPPNEQFF.

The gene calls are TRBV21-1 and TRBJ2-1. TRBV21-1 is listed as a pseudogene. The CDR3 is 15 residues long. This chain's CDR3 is CASSNGSAAYNEQFF.

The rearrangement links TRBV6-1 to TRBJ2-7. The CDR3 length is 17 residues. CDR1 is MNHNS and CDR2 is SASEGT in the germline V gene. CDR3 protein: CASSAAVAGRIYYEQYF.

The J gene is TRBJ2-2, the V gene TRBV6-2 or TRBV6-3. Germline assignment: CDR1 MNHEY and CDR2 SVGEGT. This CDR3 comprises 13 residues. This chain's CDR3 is CASSRSNTGELFF.

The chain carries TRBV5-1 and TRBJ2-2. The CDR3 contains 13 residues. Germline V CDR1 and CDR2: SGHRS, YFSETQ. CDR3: CASSPKPTGELFF.

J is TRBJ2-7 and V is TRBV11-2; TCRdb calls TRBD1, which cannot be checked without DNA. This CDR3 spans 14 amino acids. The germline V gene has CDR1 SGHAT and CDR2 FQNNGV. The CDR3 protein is CASSDPGGPYEQYF.

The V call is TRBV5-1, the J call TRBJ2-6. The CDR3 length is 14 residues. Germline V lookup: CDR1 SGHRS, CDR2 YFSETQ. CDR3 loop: CASSLNAGANVLTF.

CDR3: CASSLWGNTEAFF. This chain links TRBV5-1 with TRBJ1-1. Germline V gene lookup returns CDR1 SGHRS and CDR2 YFSETQ. The CDR3 runs 13 residues.

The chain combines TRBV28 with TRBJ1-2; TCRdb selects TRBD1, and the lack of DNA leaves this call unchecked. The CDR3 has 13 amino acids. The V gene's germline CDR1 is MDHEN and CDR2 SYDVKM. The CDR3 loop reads CASSLLSRGGYTF.